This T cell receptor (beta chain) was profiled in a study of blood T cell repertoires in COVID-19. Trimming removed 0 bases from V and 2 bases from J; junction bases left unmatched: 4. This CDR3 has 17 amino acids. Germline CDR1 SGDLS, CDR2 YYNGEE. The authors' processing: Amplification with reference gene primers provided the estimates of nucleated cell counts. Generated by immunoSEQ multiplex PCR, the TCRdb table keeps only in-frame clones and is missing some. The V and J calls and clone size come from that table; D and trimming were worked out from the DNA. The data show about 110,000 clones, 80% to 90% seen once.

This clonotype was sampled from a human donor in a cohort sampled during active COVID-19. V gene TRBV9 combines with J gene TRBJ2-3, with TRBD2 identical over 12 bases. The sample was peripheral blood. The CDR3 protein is CASSVGLAGGFTDTQYF. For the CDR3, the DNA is TGTGCCAGCAGCGTAGGTCTAGCGGGAGGGTTCACAGATACGCAGTATTTT.